The 25 T cell receptor beta chains listed next were all sequenced from one sample in a study of lymphopenia after photon versus proton radiotherapy. Clones were sequenced by immunoSEQ multiplex PCR, and TCRdb holds only the in-frame ones, with some missing. The profile shows 65,000 to 85,000 clones, under 95% of them singletons. Sequencing used peripheral blood, obtained from a patient treated with photon-based radiotherapy. The receptor source for this set is a middle-aged woman with cholangiocarcinoma.

This chain links TRBV27 with TRBJ1-2; TRBD1 agrees at 10 bases. The CDR3 is 13 residues long. V was clipped by 6 bases and J by 6 bases; unmatched bases: 4. Germline V lookup: CDR1 MNHEY, CDR2 SMNVEV (reference sequence). CDR3 protein: CASRTGTGDGYTF. The CDR3 nucleotides are TGTGCCAGCAGAACGGGGACAGGGGATGGCTACACCTTC.

This rearrangement joins TRBV7-9 to TRBJ2-2; 10 bases fit TRBD1. V shed 5 bases and J 3 bases; nucleotides not matched to a gene: 12. There are 18 residues in the CDR3. The V gene's germline CDR1 is SEHNR and CDR2 FQNEAQ (reference sequence). The CDR3 bases are TGTGCCAGCAGCCCTCTCGGACAGGGGGTTCGGGACACCGGGGAGCTGTTTTTT. Protein: CASSPLGQGVRDTGELFF.

In DNA, the CDR3 is TGTGCCTGGAGTGTAAGGGCAGGGGGAATTCGTGGTCAGCCCCAGCATTTT. Translation: CAWSVRAGGIRGQPQHF. The chain recombines TRBV30 with TRBJ1-5, with 7 bases that match TRBD1. Germline V gene sequence: CDR1 GTSNPN, CDR2 SVGIG (reference sequence). The CDR3 length is 17 residues. J was trimmed by 6 bases and V by 0 bases; bases with no gene match: 14.

This clone was seen just once. The chain combines TRBV30 with TRBJ1-2, with D possibly being TRBD1 (5 bases). Germline V gives CDR1 GTSNPN, CDR2 SVGIG (reference sequence). The CDR3 loop spans 13 amino acids. V was cut by 5 bases and J by 0 bases, with 10 bases left in between. The DNA of the CDR3 is TGTGCCTGGGCGGTAGGGGCTAACTATGGCTACACCTTC. Protein product: CAWAVGANYGYTF.

The rearrangement joins TRBV7-8 to TRBJ1-1, with 8 bases identical to TRBD1. V trimming: 4 bases; J trimming: 5 bases; junction bases outside the gene matches: 9. The V gene's germline CDR1 is SGHVS and CDR2 FQNEAQ. The CDR3 has 15 amino acids. The CDR3 DNA reads as TGTGCCAGCAGCTCCTTGACAGGGGAGGGGACTGAAGCTTTCTTT. Amino acid sequence: CASSSLTGEGTEAFF.

The sample holds one count of this clone. This chain links TRBV15 with TRBJ2-5; 7 bases fit TRBD2. Trimming at V came to 5 bases and at J to 2 bases, leaving 5 bases not matched to a gene. Germline-derived CDR1 and CDR2 are LNHNV and YYDKDF (reference sequence). The CDR3 spans 14 residues. CDR3 protein: CATSPPGGQETQYF. The CDR3 DNA follows: TGTGCCACCAGCCCCCCGGGGGGTCAAGAGACCCAGTACTTC.

V is TRBV28 and J is TRBJ2-2; 8 bases agree with TRBD2. The CDR3 extends over 18 amino acids. Losses at the gene ends were 2 bases for V and 0 bases for J; bases not matched to a gene: 8. In germline, CDR1 is MDHEN, CDR2 SYDVKM. The CDR3 bases are TGTGCCAGCAGTTTAGTACTAGCGGAGATGACGAACACCGGGGAGCTGTTTTTT. Translation gives CASSLVLAEMTNTGELFF.

This clone was seen once. The V and J genes are TRBV11-2 and TRBJ1-1; unclear D gene. The CDR3 loop spans 13 amino acids. Between the trimmed V and J ends, which lost 3 bases and 1 base, there was a span of 6 bases. Germline V gene data show CDR1 as SGHAT and CDR2 as FQNNGV. CDR3 sequence: CASSFNRNTEAFF. CDR3 bases: TGTGCCAGCAGCTTTAATAGGAACACTGAAGCTTTCTTT.

The genes are TRBV7-2 and TRBJ2-7, with no clear D. The CDR3 runs 15 residues. Germline-derived CDR1 and CDR2 are SGHTA and FQGNSA. V was pared by 5 bases and J by 4 bases, with 18 bases between. The CDR3 here is CASSLSGRRAYEQYF. CDR3 DNA sequence: TGTGCCAGCAGCCTGTCCGGACGTAGGGCTTACGAGCAGTACTTC.

This rearrangement joins TRBV7-3 to TRBJ2-1; possibly TRBD1 for D (6 bases). V shed 1 base and J shed 3 bases, with 10 bases lying between them. The CDR3 loop spans 15 amino acids. Germline-derived CDR1 and CDR2 are SGHTA and FQGTGA. The CDR3 region is CASSLIRTDYNEQFF. Here the CDR3 DNA reads TGTGCCAGCAGCTTAATTCGGACAGACTACAATGAGCAGTTCTTC. Using reference TRBV7-3 and TRBJ2-1 for the parts outside the CDR3, the full variable domain is GAGVSQTPSNKVTEKGKYVELRCDPISGHTALYWYRQSLGQGPEFLIYFQGTGAADDSGLPNDRFFAVRPEGSVSTLKIQRTERGDSAVYLCASSLIRTDYNEQFFGPGTRLTVL.

The V gene is TRBV19, the J gene TRBJ1-4; D gene ambiguous. The CDR3 totals 16 residues. CDR1 and CDR2 from the germline V gene are LNHDA and SQIVND (reference sequence). Trimming left V 2 bases short and J 7 bases short, with 17 bases between. The chain's CDR3 is CASSISLVSLSEKLFF. The CDR3 DNA sequence: TGTGCCAGTAGTATATCACTCGTCAGCTTGTCTGAAAAACTGTTTTTT.

This sequence joins TRBV29-1 and TRBJ1-2, with 8 nucleotides matching TRBD1. The CDR3 has 14 amino acids. The germline V gene encodes CDR1 SQVTM and CDR2 ANQGSEA. CDR3 residues: CSVEGTGGWSGYTF. CDR3 sequence (DNA): TGCAGTGTCGAGGGCACAGGGGGTTGGTCGGGCTACACCTTC. Drawing the rest from reference TRBV29-1 and TRBJ1-2, the complete variable domain is SAVISQKPSRDICQRGTSLTIQCQVDSQVTMMFWYRQQPGQSLTLIATANQGSEATYESGFVIDKFPISRPNLTFSTLTVSNMSPEDSSIYLCSVEGTGGWSGYTFGSGTRLTVV.

The chain combines TRBV28 with TRBJ2-3; D possibly corresponds to TRBD1 (5 bases). This CDR3 region has 14 residues. From germline, CDR1 is MDHEN and CDR2 SYDVKM. V was pared by 5 bases and J by 2 bases, with 11 bases between. CDR3 DNA sequence: TGTGCCAGCAGTATCCTGACAGTCACAGATACGCAGTATTTT. Encoded protein: CASSILTVTDTQYF.

The CDR3 region has the DNA TGCGCCAGCAGCTTGGTAAGGGGCCCGAACACTGAAGCTTTCTTT. This sequence encodes CASSLVRGPNTEAFF. The gene calls are TRBV5-1 and TRBJ1-1, with D tentatively TRBD1 (5 bases). The CDR3 covers 15 residues. Trimming took 0 bases from V and 1 from J, leaving 10 bases between them. CDR1 and CDR2 from the germline V gene are SGHRS and YFSETQ.

The chain links TRBV5-1 to TRBJ1-1; weak D call: TRBD1 (5 bases). V was pared by 0 bases and J by 0 bases, with 15 bases between. CDR1 and CDR2 (germline): SGHRS, YFSETQ. There are 17 residues in the CDR3. CDR3 in DNA: TGCGCCAGCAGCTTGGCCAGACAGTTCAACCTGAACACTGAAGCTTTCTTT. Protein product: CASSLARQFNLNTEAFF.

This chain uses TRBV5-1 with TRBJ2-7; 7 bases agree with TRBD2. The CDR3 has 14 residues. CDR1 SGHRS and CDR2 YFSETQ come from the germline V gene. V shed 4 bases and J 3 bases; nucleotides not matched to a gene: 7. The CDR3 DNA reads TGCGCCAGCAGCCCCCGGGACTATAACTACGAGCAGTACTTC. Its translation is CASSPRDYNYEQYF.

The chain has TRBV19 and TRBJ2-3, with 8 positions matching TRBD2. This CDR3 is built from 16 residues. Germline assignment: CDR1 LNHDA and CDR2 SQIVND (reference sequence). V shed 5 bases and J 2 bases; nucleotides not matched to a gene: 9. CDR3 in DNA: TGTGCCAGTAGTCTCCGACCGGGACTAGTCACAGATACGCAGTATTTT. Residues: CASSLRPGLVTDTQYF.

CDR3 sequence reads: CASSEGLQTSSYNSPLHF. DNA for the CDR3: TGTGCCAGCAGTGAGGGACTCCAGACGAGCTCCTATAATTCACCCCTCCACTTT. This sequence joins TRBV25-1 and TRBJ1-6; D perhaps matches TRBD1 (5 bases). Germline V gives CDR1 MGHDK, CDR2 SYGVNS. Trimming took 3 bases from V and 0 from J, leaving 15 bases between them. This CDR3 has 18 residues.

The chain links TRBV4-3 to TRBJ2-3, with a possible D match to TRBD1 (5 bases). CDR1 is LGHNA and CDR2 is YSLEER in the germline V gene. The CDR3 spans 17 residues. Deletions cut 0 bases from V and 2 bases from J, with 15 bases between. This chain's CDR3 is CASSQDGASKATDTQYF. The CDR3 DNA reads TGCGCCAGCAGCCAAGATGGGGCTTCGAAGGCCACAGATACGCAGTATTTT.

The V and J genes are TRBV4-3 and TRBJ1-4; perhaps TRBD1 as D (5 bases). The CDR3 length is 15 residues. The V end was cut by 5 bases, the J end by 10 bases, with 20 bases between. The V gene's germline CDR1 is LGHNA and CDR2 YSLEER. The CDR3 is CASSSIGASQGKLFF. The CDR3 coding sequence is TGCGCCAGCAGCTCCATCGGGGCTAGCCAAGGAAAACTGTTTTTT.

In DNA, the CDR3 is TGTGCCAGCAGTTTATTCGCCAGGGGAGATCAGCCCCAGCATTTT. It is translated as CASSLFARGDQPQHF. The V call is TRBV27, the J call TRBJ1-5; the D gene is possibly TRBD1 (6 bases). This CDR3 spans 15 amino acids. Germline CDR1 MNHEY, CDR2 SMNVEV (reference sequence). V lost 1 base and J lost 5, with 12 bases in between.

V usage is TRBV19 and J usage is TRBJ1-1, with no clear D. The CDR3 has 16 residues. V lost 2 bases to trimming and J lost 0 bases, with 13 bases between them. Germline assignment: CDR1 LNHDA and CDR2 SQIVND (reference sequence). The CDR3 loop reads CASSIKGRTMNTEAFF. CDR3 nucleotide sequence: TGTGCCAGTAGTATAAAAGGGCGGACTATGAACACTGAAGCTTTCTTT.

The genes are TRBV6-5 and TRBJ2-5; D may be TRBD1 (5 bases). The CDR3 is made up of 15 amino acids. CDR1 is MNHEY, CDR2 SVGAGI, per germline. V shed 7 bases and J shed 5 bases, with 20 bases lying between them. The CDR3 sequence is CASTPDTLRWETQYF. Here the CDR3 DNA reads TGTGCCAGCACCCCGGACACCCTACGATGGGAGACCCAGTACTTC.

The chain is built from TRBV9 and TRBJ2-3; 9 bases are a match to TRBD1. Germline CDR1 and CDR2: SGDLS and YYNGEE. The CDR3 sequence is 14 residues long. With 4 bases clipped from V and 6 bases from J, the junction kept 6 bases outside the gene matches. The CDR3 region has the DNA TGTGCCAGCAGCCCCCGGACAGGGGACGATACGCAGTATTTT. It yields the protein CASSPRTGDDTQYF.

As concerns this clone: One end of the junction is discordant with germline, which a read error may explain. The chain employs TRBV28 and TRBJ1-2; D gene ambiguous. Germline CDR1 reads MDHEN; CDR2 reads SYDVKM. The CDR3 is 13 amino acids. For the CDR3, the DNA is TGTGTCAGCAGTCCCTATGACAACTATGGCTACACCTTC. It yields the protein CVSSPYDNYGYTF.